This T cell receptor (beta chain) was sequenced in a study of shared clonotypes between healthy human individuals. Generated by immunoSEQ multiplex PCR, the TCRdb table keeps only in-frame clones and is missing some. The sample yields 2,500,000 or so clones, roughly 92% seen once. This clone has a single count. The identical CDR3 is also encoded by other nucleotide sequences in the sample. CDR1 DFQATT and CDR2 SNEGSKA come from the germline V gene (reference sequence). Trimming left V 5 bases short and J 4 bases short, with 9 bases between. The CDR3 is made up of 11 amino acids. The V call is TRBV20-1, the J call TRBJ2-7; no definite D call. The receptor was derived from a man aged 18 to 29 in good health. Sample: naive CD4+ T cells sorted from blood. As for subset: CD45RA+ positively selected. In DNA form, the CDR3 reads TGCAGTGCTCAGAACAGTTACGAGCAGTACTTC. This translates into CSAQNSYEQYF.